The sequence of this T cell receptor (beta chain) was determined in a study of tumor-infiltrating lymphocytes in localized non-small cell lung cancer. The CDR3 has 15 residues. J gave up 2 bases and V 2 bases, and 6 bases lay outside the gene matches. Looked up from germline, CDR1 is MDHEN and CDR2 is SYDVKM. Details on this clone: Its target is not known.

The study's findings and limits: Each assay used a separate piece of the same tissue.

Data came from immunoSEQ multiplex PCR; TCRdb stores just in-frame clones and leaves some out. The sample carries over 10,000 clones, 60% to 80% recorded once. The source is a human donor with non-small cell lung cancer. Material: uninvolved lung tissue not adjacent to the tumor. The rearrangement links TRBV28 to TRBJ2-7; 7 bases agree with TRBD1. The CDR3 sequence: CASSLEGAITYEQYF. The CDR3 coding sequence is TGTGCCAGCAGTTTAGAGGGGGCGATTACCTACGAGCAGTACTTC.